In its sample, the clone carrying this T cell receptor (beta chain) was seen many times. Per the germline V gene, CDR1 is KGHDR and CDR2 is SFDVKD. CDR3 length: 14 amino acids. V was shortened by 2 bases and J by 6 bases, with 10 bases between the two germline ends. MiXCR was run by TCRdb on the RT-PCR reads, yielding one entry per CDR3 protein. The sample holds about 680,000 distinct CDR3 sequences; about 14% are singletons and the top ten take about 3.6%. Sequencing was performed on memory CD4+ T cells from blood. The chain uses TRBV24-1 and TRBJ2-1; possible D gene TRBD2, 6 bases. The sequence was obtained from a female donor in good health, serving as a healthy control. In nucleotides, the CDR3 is TGTGCCACCAGTGATTGGCAGGGAGGCAATGAGCAGTTCTTC. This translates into CATSDWQGGNEQFF.